A single sample is the source of the 20 T cell receptor beta chains below, sequenced in a study of blood T cell repertoires in COVID-19. Here immunoSEQ multiplex PCR was the method, and the copy in TCRdb shows in-frame clones only, minus some. Of nearly 200,000 clones listed, roughly 90% are singletons. The sample was peripheral blood. These TCRs come from a woman in her 70s with acute or convalescent COVID-19.

The CDR3 coding sequence is TGTGCCAGCTCACCACAACAGGTCCAGAACACTGAAGCTTTCTTT. Translated: CASSPQQVQNTEAFF. This chain uses TRBV18 with TRBJ1-1; tentative D call: TRBD1 (5 bases). The CDR3 is 15 residues long. Trimming took 1 base from V and 1 from J, leaving 10 bases between them. Germline V gene sequence: CDR1 KGHSH, CDR2 LQKENI.

The chain is built from TRBV5-1 and TRBJ2-3, with D perhaps matching TRBD1 (5 bases). CDR3 size: 14 residues. Trimming took off 1 base at V and 4 bases at J, with 10 bases between the two ends. The germline gives CDR1 SGHRS, CDR2 YFSETQ. CDR3 protein: CASSLSVGADTQYF. In DNA, the CDR3 is TGCGCCAGCAGCTTGTCGGTAGGGGCAGATACGCAGTATTTT.

CDR3 DNA sequence: TGTGCCAGCAGCTTGGGTTCAGGGTTCACAGATACGCAGTATTTT. The encoded protein is CASSLGSGFTDTQYF. This rearrangement joins TRBV5-4 to TRBJ2-3, with D perhaps matching TRBD1 (5 bases). The CDR3 covers 15 residues. Deletions cut 0 bases from V and 2 bases from J, with 10 bases between. Per the germline V gene, CDR1 is SGHNT and CDR2 is YYREEE (reference sequence).

V usage is TRBV7-3 and J usage is TRBJ2-7, with unresolved D. This CDR3 comprises 12 residues. Germline V gene sequence: CDR1 SGHTA, CDR2 FQGTGA. The V end lost 11 bases, the J end lost 0 bases, and 11 bases lay between the germline ends. This CDR3 is CASYPISYEQYF. The CDR3 nucleotides read TGTGCCTCCTACCCTATCTCCTACGAGCAGTACTTC.

CDR3 bases: TGTGCTTCCGGGGAGGGCCGGGGGGAGACCCAGTACTTC. Translation: CASGEGRGETQYF. The chain combines TRBV27 with TRBJ2-5; the match to TRBD2 covers 7 bases. Germline V gene sequence: CDR1 MNHEY, CDR2 SMNVEV (reference sequence). CDR3 size: 13 residues.

This chain uses TRBV10-3 with TRBJ2-2; weak D call: TRBD2 (5 bases). Germline values: CDR1 ENHRY, CDR2 SYGVKD. The CDR3 spans 14 residues. Trimming shortened V by 0 bases and J by 6 bases, and 8 bases separated the two germline ends. CDR3 amino acids: CAISESRVPGELFF. The CDR3 DNA reads TGTGCCATCAGTGAGTCGAGGGTCCCCGGGGAGCTGTTTTTT.

There are a few counts of this clone. The CDR3 DNA reads TGTGCCAGCTCACCGACAGGGGTGAACACTGAAGCTTTCTTT. This encodes CASSPTGVNTEAFF. This rearrangement joins TRBV18 to TRBJ1-1; 8 bases agree with TRBD1. This CDR3 has 14 amino acids. Trimming at V came to 3 bases and at J to 0 bases, leaving 0 bases not matched to a gene. Germline V gives CDR1 KGHSH, CDR2 LQKENI.

This clone was found once. V is TRBV3-1 (or the pseudogene TRBV3-2) and J is TRBJ2-7, with a weak D call TRBD2 (5 bases). Between the trimmed V and J ends, which lost 4 bases and 3 bases, there was a span of 7 bases. The germline V gene encodes CDR1 LGHDT and CDR2 YNNKEL (reference sequence). This CDR3 comprises 12 residues. CDR3 in amino acids: CASSRGGYEQYF. The CDR3 nucleotides read TGTGCCAGCAGCCGCGGAGGCTACGAGCAGTACTTC.

The chain is built from TRBV6-5 and TRBJ1-6; 8 bases line up with TRBD1. The V gene end was trimmed by 7 bases and the J gene end by 6 bases; junction bases not matched to a gene: 8. CDR3 length: 15 residues. Germline V gene sequence: CDR1 MNHEY, CDR2 SVGAGI. CDR3 region: CASNGGQAINSPLHF. DNA of the CDR3: TGTGCCAGCAATGGGGGACAGGCCATTAATTCACCCCTCCACTTT.

V usage is TRBV11-2 and J usage is TRBJ2-6; D is uncertain. Trimming shortened V by 1 base and J by 2 bases, and 9 bases separated the two germline ends. Per the germline V gene, CDR1 is SGHAT and CDR2 is FQNNGV. This CDR3 contains 16 residues. This chain's CDR3 is CASSLARVAGANVLTF. CDR3 in DNA: TGTGCCAGCAGCTTAGCCCGGGTGGCTGGGGCCAACGTCCTGACTTTC.

This clone was seen a single time. The rearrangement links TRBV7-9 to TRBJ1-5; 11 nucleotides agree with TRBD1. This CDR3 comprises 16 residues. Germline-derived CDR1 and CDR2 are SEHNR and FQNEAQ (reference sequence). V lost 5 bases and J lost 1; bases outside the gene matches: 4. For the CDR3, the DNA is TGTGCCAGCAGCCGCGGACAGGGGGCGAGCAATCAGCCCCAGCATTTT. This gives the protein CASSRGQGASNQPQHF.

The CDR3 sequence: CASSVVAGDTGELFF. CDR3 DNA: TGCGCCAGCAGTGTGGTAGCGGGGGACACCGGGGAGCTGTTTTTT. The chain joins TRBV10-2 to TRBJ2-2; 9 bases agree with TRBD2. Germline CDR1 WSHSY, CDR2 SAAADI. J lost 3 bases, V lost 4 bases, and 3 bases had no gene match. The CDR3 spans 15 residues.

The gene calls are TRBV7-2 and TRBJ1-1; 7 nucleotides agree with TRBD1. CDR3 length: 15 amino acids. From germline, CDR1 is SGHTA and CDR2 FQGNSA. V lost 5 bases, J lost 2 bases, and 8 bases stayed unmatched. This chain's CDR3 is CASSALEGANTEAFF. The CDR3, as DNA: TGTGCCAGCAGCGCCCTGGAGGGGGCCAACACTGAAGCTTTCTTT. Using reference TRBV7-2 and TRBJ1-1 for the parts outside the CDR3, the full variable domain is GAGVSQSPSNKVTEKGKDVELRCDPISGHTALYWYRQSLGQGLEFLIYFQGNSAPDKSGLPSDRFSAERTGGSVSTLTIQRTQQEDSAVYLCASSALEGANTEAFFGQGTRLTVV.

The rearrangement links TRBV5-1 to TRBJ2-2; 9 positions match TRBD1. V dropped 4 bases and J dropped 6; count of bases not matched to a gene: 4. Germline CDR1 and CDR2: SGHRS and YFSETQ. The CDR3 totals 14 residues. CDR3 sequence (DNA): TGCGCCAGCAGCGGGACAGGGAGCGCCGGGGAGCTGTTTTTT. It yields the protein CASSGTGSAGELFF.

This sequence joins TRBV11-2 and TRBJ2-2; 7 bases map to TRBD1. Trimming removed 5 bases from V and 1 base from J; junction bases left unmatched: 1. The germline CDR1 and CDR2 sequences are SGHAT and FQNNGV. CDR3 length: 14 residues. DNA for the CDR3: TGTGCCAGCAGCCGGACAGGGAACACCGGGGAGCTGTTTTTT. This sequence encodes CASSRTGNTGELFF. Full variable domain (remainder filled in from reference TRBV11-2 and TRBJ2-2): EAGVAQSPRYKIIEKRQSVAFWCNPISGHATLYWYQQILGQGPKLLIQFQNNGVVDDSQLPKDRFSAERLKGVDSTLKIQPAKLEDSAVYLCASSRTGNTGELFFGEGSRLTVL.

This clone was detected only once. The chain combines TRBV5-4 with TRBJ2-7, with 8 bases fitting TRBD2. The V gene end was trimmed by 3 bases and the J gene end by 0 bases; junction bases not matched to a gene: 5. Germline V gene data show CDR1 as SGHNT and CDR2 as YYREEE (reference sequence). This CDR3 has 15 residues. The CDR3 region is CASSSSGGHSYEQYF. The DNA for the CDR3 is TGTGCCAGCAGCTCGAGCGGGGGCCACTCCTACGAGCAGTACTTC.

The chain links TRBV19 to TRBJ1-1; 8 nucleotides line up with TRBD1. The CDR3 runs to 14 residues. The germline V gene has CDR1 LNHDA and CDR2 SQIVND (reference sequence). V shed 5 bases and J 5 bases; nucleotides not matched to a gene: 7. CDR3 residues: CASSVRTGRTEAFF. CDR3 bases: TGTGCCAGTAGTGTCCGGACAGGGAGGACTGAAGCTTTCTTT.

There are a few counts of this clone. The chain carries TRBV19 and TRBJ2-7; 12 bases fit TRBD2. The V and J ends lost 6 bases and 1 base, in that order; junction bases with no gene match: 13. Germline CDR1 LNHDA, CDR2 SQIVND (reference sequence). This CDR3 region has 18 residues. The CDR3 loop reads CASSLSAGTSGFSYEQYF. The CDR3 DNA reads TGTGCCAGTAGCCTCTCGGCTGGGACTAGCGGGTTTTCCTACGAGCAGTACTTC.

This chain links TRBV6-5 with TRBJ1-1, with D perhaps TRBD1 (6 bases). In germline, CDR1 is MNHEY, CDR2 SVGAGI. V gave up 6 bases and J gave up 1 base, with 12 bases separating them. The length of the CDR3 is 14 residues. The CDR3 DNA follows: TGTGCCAGCAGGCGGACAGCTCAGAACACTGAAGCTTTCTTT. Amino acids: CASRRTAQNTEAFF.

This chain links TRBV28 with TRBJ2-7; D is unclear. V was pared by 4 bases and J by 3 bases, with 19 bases between. This CDR3 spans 16 amino acids. Per the germline V gene, CDR1 is MDHEN and CDR2 is SYDVKM. The CDR3 sequence: CASSSTTNSLDYEQYF. For the CDR3, the DNA is TGTGCCAGCAGTTCCACGACCAACTCTCTAGACTACGAGCAGTACTTC.